Below, 6 T cell receptor beta chains from the same sample are listed, as sequenced in a study of B cell selection in AIRE deficiency. Regulatory T cells were sorted as CD4+CD25hiCD127low/negative. TCRdb's copy holds only in-frame clones and misses some; the assay was immunoSEQ multiplex PCR. This sample has roughly 14,000 clones, with roughly 91% found just once. Sample: Tregs sorted from PBMCs. The receptor set was obtained from a human donor with AIRE deficiency.

The rearrangement links TRBV4-3 to TRBJ2-1; D not certain. The length of the CDR3 is 14 residues. The V end was cut by 3 bases, the J end by 2 bases, with 8 bases between. Germline loops: CDR1 LGHNA, CDR2 YSLEER. The CDR3 DNA follows: TGCGCCAGCAGCCAGCGCCGGGCCTACAATGAGCAGTTCTTC. It translates to CASSQRRAYNEQFF.

This clone has just one count. The chain is built from TRBV29-1 and TRBJ1-1, with D uncertain. Germline values: CDR1 SQVTM, CDR2 ANQGSEA. V lost 4 bases, J lost 0 bases, and 9 bases lay in between. CDR3 length equals 13 residues. CDR3 sequence (DNA): TGCAGCGTTGCGTTCGGCTTGAACACTGAAGCTTTCTTT. This gives the protein CSVAFGLNTEAFF.

The CDR3 nucleotides are TGTGCCAGCAGGGCCGGGACAGGGGGCTTAGACCAAGAGACCCAGTACTTC. This codes for CASRAGTGGLDQETQYF. This chain links TRBV28 with TRBJ2-5, with 12 bases aligning to TRBD1. Germline CDR1 MDHEN, CDR2 SYDVKM. After removal of 6 bases from V and 0 bases from J, the junction contained 8 bases not matched to a gene. The CDR3 contains 17 residues. The full variable domain, its missing parts supplied by reference TRBV28 and TRBJ2-5, is DVKVTQSSRYLVKRTGEKVFLECVQDMDHENMFWYRQDPGLGLRLIYFSYDVKMKEKGDIPEGYSVSREKKERFSLILESASTNQTSMYLCASRAGTGGLDQETQYFGPGTRLLVL.

V gene TRBV27 combines with J gene TRBJ1-6; 7 nucleotides line up with TRBD1. CDR3 length equals 14 residues. The germline V gene has CDR1 MNHEY and CDR2 SMNVEV (reference sequence). V trimming: 8 bases; J trimming: 3 bases; junction bases outside the gene matches: 4. The CDR3 region has the DNA TGTGCCAGCCGGGGACAGCTCTATAATTCACCCCTCCACTTT. This encodes CASRGQLYNSPLHF.

This chain joins TRBV5-1 and TRBJ2-1; 8 nucleotides align to TRBD2. Unmatched junction bases numbered 12, after V lost 0 bases and J lost 7 bases. The CDR3 has 17 residues. Germline V CDR1 and CDR2: SGHRS, YFSETQ. CDR3 DNA sequence: TGCGCCAGCAGCTTGGCCCCAGCGGGAGCGGTCGGAAATGAGCAGTTCTTC. Encoded protein: CASSLAPAGAVGNEQFF.

This chain connects TRBV5-1 to TRBJ2-1, with D perhaps being TRBD1 or TRBD2 (5 bases each). The V and J ends lost 1 base and 0 bases respectively, with 17 bases between them. This CDR3 contains 18 residues. Germline-derived CDR1 and CDR2 are SGHRS and YFSETQ. The CDR3 nucleotides read TGCGCCAGCAGCTTGTTGGGCGCCGGGGCAAGCTCCTACAATGAGCAGTTCTTC. Translating it yields CASSLLGAGASSYNEQFF.